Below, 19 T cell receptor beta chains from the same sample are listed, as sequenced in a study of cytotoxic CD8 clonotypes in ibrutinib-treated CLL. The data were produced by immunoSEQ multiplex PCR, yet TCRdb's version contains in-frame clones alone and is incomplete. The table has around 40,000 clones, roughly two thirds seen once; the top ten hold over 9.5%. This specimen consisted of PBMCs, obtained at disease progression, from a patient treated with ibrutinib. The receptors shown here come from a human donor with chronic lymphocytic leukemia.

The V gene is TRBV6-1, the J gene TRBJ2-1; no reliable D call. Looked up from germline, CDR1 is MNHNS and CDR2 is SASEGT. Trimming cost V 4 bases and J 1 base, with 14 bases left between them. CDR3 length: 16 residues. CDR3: CASSALSQISYNEQFF. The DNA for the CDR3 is TGTGCCAGCAGTGCCCTCAGCCAGATTTCCTACAATGAGCAGTTCTTC.

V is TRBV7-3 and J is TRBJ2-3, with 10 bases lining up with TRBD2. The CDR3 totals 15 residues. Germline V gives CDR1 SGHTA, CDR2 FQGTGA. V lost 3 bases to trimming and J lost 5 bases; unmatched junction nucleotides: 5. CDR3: CASSLASGGVDTQYF. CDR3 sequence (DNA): TGTGCCAGCAGCTTGGCTAGCGGGGGAGTAGATACGCAGTATTTT.

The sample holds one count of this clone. CDR3 sequence: CASSVALAGVYEQYF. The DNA of the CDR3 is TGTGCCAGCAGCGTAGCGCTAGCGGGAGTGTACGAGCAGTACTTC. The V and J genes are TRBV9 and TRBJ2-7; TRBD2 matches at 10 bases. Germline-derived CDR1 and CDR2 are SGDLS and YYNGEE. There are 15 residues in the CDR3. V lost 0 bases, J lost 4 bases, and 4 bases stayed unmatched. Complete variable domain (other parts from reference TRBV9 and TRBJ2-7): DSGVTQTPKHLITATGQRVTLRCSPRSGDLSVYWYQQSLDQGLQFLIQYYNGEERAKGNILERFSAQQFPDLHSELNLSSLELGDSALYFCASSVALAGVYEQYFGPGTRLTVT.

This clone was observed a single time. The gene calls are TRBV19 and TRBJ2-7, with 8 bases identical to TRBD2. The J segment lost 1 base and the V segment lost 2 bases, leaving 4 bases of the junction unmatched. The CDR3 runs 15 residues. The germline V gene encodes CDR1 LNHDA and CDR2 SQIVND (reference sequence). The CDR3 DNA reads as TGTGCCAGTAGTATAAGCGGGGGTGGATCCTACGAGCAGTACTTC. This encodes CASSISGGGSYEQYF.

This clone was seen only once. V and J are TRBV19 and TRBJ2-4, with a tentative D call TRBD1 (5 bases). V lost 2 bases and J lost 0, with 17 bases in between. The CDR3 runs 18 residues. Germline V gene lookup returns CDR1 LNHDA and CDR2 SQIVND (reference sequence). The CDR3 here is CASSIRSDQGPAKNIQYF. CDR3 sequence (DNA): TGTGCCAGTAGTATACGTTCCGACCAGGGCCCAGCCAAAAACATTCAGTACTTC.

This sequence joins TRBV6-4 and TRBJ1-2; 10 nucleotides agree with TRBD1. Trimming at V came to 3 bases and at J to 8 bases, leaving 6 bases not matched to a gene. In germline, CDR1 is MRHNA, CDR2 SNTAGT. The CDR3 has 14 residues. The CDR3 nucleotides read TGTGCCAGCAGTGAGGGACAGGGGATTTCAGGCTACACCTTC. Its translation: CASSEGQGISGYTF.

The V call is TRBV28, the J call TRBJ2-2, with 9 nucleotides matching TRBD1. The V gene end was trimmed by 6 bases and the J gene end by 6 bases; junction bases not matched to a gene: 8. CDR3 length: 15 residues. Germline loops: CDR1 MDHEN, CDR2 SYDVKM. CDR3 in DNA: TGTGCCAGCAGCCTAGGGGGACAGGGTTCCGGGGAGCTGTTTTTT. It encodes CASSLGGQGSGELFF.

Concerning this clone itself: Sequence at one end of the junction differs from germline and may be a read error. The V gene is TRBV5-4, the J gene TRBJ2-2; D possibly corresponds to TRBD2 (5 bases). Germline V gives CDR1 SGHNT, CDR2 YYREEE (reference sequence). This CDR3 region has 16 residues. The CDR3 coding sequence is TGTGCCAGCGGCTTCGCTCGCGGAGCGGCCACCGGGGAGCTGTTTTTT. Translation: CASGFARGAATGELFF.

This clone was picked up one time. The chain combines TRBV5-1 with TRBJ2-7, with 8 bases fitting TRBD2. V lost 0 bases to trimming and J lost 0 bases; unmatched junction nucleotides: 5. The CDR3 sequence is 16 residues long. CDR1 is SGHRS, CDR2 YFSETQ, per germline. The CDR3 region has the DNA TGCGCCAGCAGCTTGGCAATAGCGGGACCCTCCTACGAGCAGTACTTC. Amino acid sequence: CASSLAIAGPSYEQYF.

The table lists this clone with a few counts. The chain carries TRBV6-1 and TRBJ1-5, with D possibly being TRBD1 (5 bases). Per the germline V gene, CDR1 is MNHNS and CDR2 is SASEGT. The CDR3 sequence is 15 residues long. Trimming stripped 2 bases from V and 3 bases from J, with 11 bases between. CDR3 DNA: TGTGCCAGCAGTGAAAGGAACAGGAACAATCAGCCCCAGCATTTT. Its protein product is CASSERNRNNQPQHF.

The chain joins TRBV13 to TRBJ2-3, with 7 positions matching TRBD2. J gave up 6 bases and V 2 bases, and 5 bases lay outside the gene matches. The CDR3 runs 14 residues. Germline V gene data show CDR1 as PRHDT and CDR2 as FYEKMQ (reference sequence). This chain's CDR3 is CASSLPGTTDTQYF. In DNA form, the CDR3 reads TGTGCCAGCAGCTTACCCGGGACTACGGATACGCAGTATTTT. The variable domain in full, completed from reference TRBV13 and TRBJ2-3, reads AAGVIQSPRHLIKEKRETATLKCYPIPRHDTVYWYQQGPGQDPQFLISFYEKMQSDKGSIPDRFSAQQFSDYHSELNMSSLELGDSALYFCASSLPGTTDTQYFGPGTRLTVL.

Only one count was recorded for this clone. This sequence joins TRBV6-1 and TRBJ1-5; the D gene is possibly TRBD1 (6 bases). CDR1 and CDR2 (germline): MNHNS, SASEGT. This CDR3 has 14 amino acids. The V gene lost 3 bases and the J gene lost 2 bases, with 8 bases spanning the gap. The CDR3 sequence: CASSDGGRNQPQHF. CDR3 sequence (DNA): TGTGCCAGCAGTGACGGGGGCCGCAATCAGCCCCAGCATTTT.

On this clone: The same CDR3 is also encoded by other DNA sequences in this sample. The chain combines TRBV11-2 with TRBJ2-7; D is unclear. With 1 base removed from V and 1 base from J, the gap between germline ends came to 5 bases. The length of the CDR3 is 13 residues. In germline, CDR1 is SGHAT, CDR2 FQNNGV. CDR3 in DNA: TGTGCCAGCAGCTTAGGAGGTTCCTACGAGCAGTACTTC. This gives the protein CASSLGGSYEQYF.

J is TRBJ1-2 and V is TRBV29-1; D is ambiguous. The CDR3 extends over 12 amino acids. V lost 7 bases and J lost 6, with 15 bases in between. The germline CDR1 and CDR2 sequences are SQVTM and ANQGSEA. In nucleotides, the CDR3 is TGCAGCGCCTCGAGGGCGGCTCATGGCTACACCTTC. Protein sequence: CSASRAAHGYTF.

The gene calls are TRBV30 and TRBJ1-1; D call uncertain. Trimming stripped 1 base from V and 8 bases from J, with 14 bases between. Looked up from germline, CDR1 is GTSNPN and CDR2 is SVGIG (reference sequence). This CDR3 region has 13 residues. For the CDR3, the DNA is TGTGCCTGGAGTGACATCGGGAGATTCGAAGCTTTCTTT. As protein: CAWSDIGRFEAFF. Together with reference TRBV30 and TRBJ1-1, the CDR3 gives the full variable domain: SQTIHQWPATLVQPVGSPLSLECTVEGTSNPNLYWYRQAAGRGLQLLFYSVGIGQISSEVPQNLSASRPQDRQFILSSKKLLLSDSGFYLCAWSDIGRFEAFFGQGTRLTVV.

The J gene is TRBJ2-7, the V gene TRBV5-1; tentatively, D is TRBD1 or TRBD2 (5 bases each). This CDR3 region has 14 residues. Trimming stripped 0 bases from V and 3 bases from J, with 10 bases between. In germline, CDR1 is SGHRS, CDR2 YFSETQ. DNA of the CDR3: TGCGCCAGCAGCTTGGCCAGGGACGTCTACGAGCAGTACTTC. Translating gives CASSLARDVYEQYF.

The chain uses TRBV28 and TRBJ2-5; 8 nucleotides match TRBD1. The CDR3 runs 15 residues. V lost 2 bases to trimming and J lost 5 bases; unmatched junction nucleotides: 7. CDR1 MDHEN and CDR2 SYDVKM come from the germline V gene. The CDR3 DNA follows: TGTGCCAGCAGTTTACCGGACAGGGTAGGGGAGACCCAGTACTTC. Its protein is CASSLPDRVGETQYF.

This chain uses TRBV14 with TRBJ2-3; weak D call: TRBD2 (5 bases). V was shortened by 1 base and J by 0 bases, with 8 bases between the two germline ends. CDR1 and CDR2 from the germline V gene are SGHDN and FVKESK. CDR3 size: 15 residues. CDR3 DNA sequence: TGTGCCAGCAGCCAAGGACTATCTAGCACAGATACGCAGTATTTT. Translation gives CASSQGLSSTDTQYF.

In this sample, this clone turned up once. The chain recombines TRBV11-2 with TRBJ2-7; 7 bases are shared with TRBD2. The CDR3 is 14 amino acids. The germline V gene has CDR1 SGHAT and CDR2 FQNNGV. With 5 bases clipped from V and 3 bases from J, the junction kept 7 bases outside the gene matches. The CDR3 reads CASSPAGEGYEQYF. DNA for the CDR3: TGTGCCAGCAGCCCCGCGGGGGAGGGCTACGAGCAGTACTTC.